The present entry profiles one T cell receptor beta chain with its context. The target antigen is unknown. This entry is derived from a study of T cell repertoires in cytomegalovirus infection. Study information: CMV infection and matching HLA type were both indicated by public TCR beta signatures. Whole-study results and caveats: In two of eight donors, the top clonotype was HLA-C-restricted CMV-specific. Summed frequency of public TCR beta families distinguished CMV carriers with the relevant HLA.

TCRdb itself ran the reads through MiXCR, one entry per CDR3 protein. The sample lists some 600,000 distinct CDR3 sequences, approximately 24% occurring once. This receptor was obtained from a human donor in good health (CMV status not recorded). Some clones in this sample may be carry-over from other donors' samples. The specimen sequenced was CD8+ T cells from PBMCs.

The CDR3, as DNA: TGCAGTGCACCTGGACAGGGTTCCTACAATGAGCAGTTCTTC. It translates to CSAPGQGSYNEQFF. This sequence joins TRBV20-1 and TRBJ2-1; 8 bases are a match to TRBD1. Germline V gene sequence: CDR1 DFQATT, CDR2 SNEGSKA (reference sequence). J gave up 1 base and V 6 bases, and 5 bases lay outside the gene matches. The CDR3 totals 14 residues.